This TCR beta chain was sequenced during a study of T cells in narcolepsy. Study results and caveats: Reportedly, autoreactive clonotypes were serially detected in patients' blood but not controls'.

Clones were sequenced by immunoSEQ multiplex PCR, and TCRdb holds only the in-frame ones, with some missing. The sample contains around 25,000 clones, approximately 80% of which appear only once. CDR3 length: 12 residues. Germline V gene lookup returns CDR1 MDHEN and CDR2 SYDVKM. V lost 3 bases to trimming and J lost 10 bases, with 7 bases between them. Notes on this clone: The antigen is unknown.

J is TRBJ1-6 and V is TRBV28; D might be TRBD1 (5 bases). The TCR originated in a human donor with narcolepsy. Sequenced: CD45RA- memory CD4+ T cells from PBMCs. The CDR3 DNA reads as TGTGCCAGCAGTTTCCAGGGATCACCCCTCCACTTT. Translating it yields CASSFQGSPLHF. The whole variable domain, remainder taken from reference TRBV28 and TRBJ1-6, is DVKVTQSSRYLVKRTGEKVFLECVQDMDHENMFWYRQDPGLGLRLIYFSYDVKMKEKGDIPEGYSVSREKKERFSLILESASTNQTSMYLCASSFQGSPLHFGNGTRLTVT.